These T cell receptor beta chains were read from a single sample in a study of technical replicates of blood from a handful of donors. Some clones are missing from TCRdb's copy, which holds only in-frame ones; the method was immunoSEQ multiplex PCR. This table has tens of thousands of clones, about 87% appearing once. The specimen sequenced was PBMCs. All receptors derive from a human donor in good health. Some clones in this sample may be carry-over from other donors' samples. The CDR3 runs from the conserved cysteine through the conserved F or W. D genes are given only for firm matches. Expanded clones are given a class, and other clones once, few, many or no size at all.

TRBJ2-1	16	TRBV6-4	medium-sized	NA	CASSDSSLGGENEQFF	TGTGCCAGCAGTGACTCGAGTCTGGGGGGTGAGAATGAGCAGTTCTTC
TRBJ2-2	17	TRBV18	NA	TRBD1	CASSPLSGQGLTGELFF	TGTGCCAGCTCACCACTTTCCGGACAGGGCTTGACCGGGGAGCTGTTTTTT
TRBJ2-2	16	TRBV5-1	NA	TRBD1	CASSPRTGVGTGELFF	TGCGCCAGCAGCCCGCGGACAGGGGTAGGCACCGGGGAGCTGTTTTTT
TRBJ2-5	16	TRBV10-3	NA	TRBD2	CAIKASGGLRGETQYF	TGTGCCATCAAGGCTAGCGGGGGACTAAGAGGGGAGACCCAGTACTTC
TRBJ1-1	15	TRBV6-1	NA	NA	CASSRTVQGNTEAFF	TGTGCCAGCAGCAGGACAGTCCAAGGGAACACTGAAGCTTTCTTT
TRBJ2-7	15	TRBV4-3	NA	NA	CASSQGLGQNYEQYF	TGCGCCAGCAGCCAAGGTCTAGGCCAGAACTACGAGCAGTACTTC
TRBJ2-1	17	TRBV4-3	NA	TRBD2	CASSQERWASGGYEQFF	TGCGCCAGCAGCCAAGAACGGTGGGCTAGCGGGGGCTATGAGCAGTTCTTC
TRBJ1-1	14	TRBV10-3	few	NA	CAISPGAMGTEAFF	TGTGCCATCAGTCCAGGGGCGATGGGCACTGAAGCTTTCTTT
TRBJ2-7	14	TRBV4-1	NA	NA	CASSSHYRSYEQYF	TGCGCCAGCAGCTCGCACTACAGGTCCTACGAGCAGTACTTC
TRBJ2-5	13	TRBV19	NA	NA	CASSTGSQETQYF	TGTGCCAGTAGTACCGGGAGCCAAGAGACCCAGTACTTC
TRBJ2-5	17	TRBV7-2	NA	TRBD1	CASSLAGTGHERETQYF	TGTGCCAGCAGCTTAGCAGGGACAGGTCACGAACGGGAGACCCAGTACTTC
TRBJ2-3	16	TRBV7-2	NA	TRBD2	CASSPRTSLARDTQYF	TGTGCCAGCAGCCCGCGGACTAGCCTGGCACGGGATACGCAGTATTTT
TRBJ2-2	16	TRBV5-4	NA	TRBD2	CASSLRTSGSAGELFF	TGTGCCAGCAGCCTACGGACTAGCGGGAGCGCCGGGGAGCTGTTTTTT
TRBJ2-7	12	TRBV7-9	NA	NA	CASSSLPYEQYF	TGTGCCAGCAGCTCACTTCCCTACGAGCAGTACTTC
TRBJ2-5	16	TRBV6-5	once	TRBD1	CASSYGTGARQETQYF	TGTGCCAGCAGTTACGGGACAGGGGCCAGACAAGAGACCCAGTACTTC
TRBJ2-1	14	TRBV19	NA	TRBD2	CASSILAGGNEQFF	TGTGCCAGTAGTATACTAGCGGGAGGCAATGAGCAGTTCTTC
TRBJ1-6	15	TRBV7-9	NA	NA	CASSPSGNRNSPLHF	TGTGCCAGCAGCCCCTCAGGGAATAGAAATTCACCCCTCCACTTT
TRBJ2-2	16	TRBV18	NA	TRBD2	CASSPRTSGETWELFF	TGTGCCAGCTCACCGAGGACTAGCGGGGAAACCTGGGAGCTGTTTTTT
TRBJ2-3	14	TRBV4-3	NA	NA	CASSLSGWRDTQYF	TGCGCCAGCAGCCTATCGGGGTGGCGAGATACGCAGTATTTT
TRBJ2-2	15	TRBV6-1	NA	TRBD2	CASRSGEGATGELFF	TGTGCCAGCCGTTCGGGGGAGGGAGCCACCGGGGAGCTGTTTTTT
TRBJ2-1	15	TRBV5-1	NA	NA	CASSFSVPVNNEQFF	TGCGCCAGCAGCTTTAGCGTCCCGGTGAACAATGAGCAGTTCTTC
TRBJ1-5	15	TRBV7-2	NA	NA	CASSLSPGKNQPQHF	TGTGCCAGCAGCTTATCCCCAGGGAAGAATCAGCCCCAGCATTTT
TRBJ1-6	16	TRBV7-9	NA	TRBD1	CASSPPTGQVNSPLHF	TGTGCCAGCAGCCCACCTACTGGACAGGTGAATTCACCCCTCCACTTT
TRBJ2-2	16	TRBV4-2	NA	TRBD2	CASTPLAGVNTGELFF	TGTGCCAGCACACCTCTAGCGGGGGTGAACACCGGGGAGCTGTTTTTT
TRBJ2-5	15	TRBV25-1	once	NA	CASSDRGASRETQYF	TGTGCCAGCAGTGACAGGGGGGCAAGTCGAGAGACCCAGTACTTC
TRBJ2-7	15	TRBV4-2	NA	NA	CASSQDGGDRYEQYF	TGTGCCAGCAGCCAAGATGGCGGGGATAGATACGAGCAGTACTTC
TRBJ1-4	14	TRBV4-2	once	NA	CASSRNTLNEKLFF	TGTGCCAGCAGCCGAAACACATTAAATGAAAAACTGTTTTTT
TRBJ1-3	11	TRBV30	NA	NA	CAWTAGNTIYF	TGTGCCTGGACGGCTGGAAACACCATATATTTT
TRBJ1-1	15	TRBV5-6	NA	NA	CASSLGFTSWTEAFF	TGTGCCAGCAGCTTGGGGTTCACATCGTGGACTGAAGCTTTCTTT
TRBJ1-1	13	TRBV10-3	NA	NA	CAIKTDLNTEAFF	TGTGCCATCAAGACGGACTTGAACACTGAAGCTTTCTTT
TRBJ1-1	16	TRBV19	NA	TRBD1	CASSLRTGGLVTEAFF	TGTGCCAGTAGTCTGCGGACAGGGGGCCTTGTCACTGAAGCTTTCTTT
TRBJ1-3	15	TRBV4-2	NA	TRBD1	CASSDRDSSGNTIYF	TGTGCCAGCAGCGACCGGGACAGCTCTGGAAACACCATATATTTT
TRBJ1-2	13	TRBV7-9	NA	NA	CASSPPTGYGYTF	TGTGCCAGCAGCCCGCCGACAGGCTATGGCTACACCTTC
TRBJ1-2	12	TRBV7-6	NA	NA	CASSDDTYGYTF	TGTGCCAGCAGCGACGACACCTATGGCTACACCTTC
TRBJ2-1	14	TRBV2	NA	TRBD2	CASRRAGGRYEQFF	TGTGCCAGCAGGCGAGCGGGGGGGCGTTATGAGCAGTTCTTC
TRBJ1-5	16	TRBV7-2	NA	TRBD1	CASSLSGTGGFQPQHF	TGTGCCAGCAGCTTATCCGGGACAGGGGGCTTTCAGCCCCAGCATTTT
TRBJ2-1	15	TRBV6-5	NA	NA	CASSYSVAGYNEQFF	TGTGCCAGCAGTTACTCGGTCGCAGGTTACAATGAGCAGTTCTTC
TRBJ2-1	15	TRBV15	NA	NA	CATSRGSERSNEQFF	TGTGCCACCAGCAGAGGGTCAGAGCGAAGCAATGAGCAGTTCTTC
TRBJ1-6	18	TRBV7-2	NA	NA	CASSLVSRGGRRRSALHF	TGTGCCAGCAGCTTAGTTAGTAGGGGTGGCAGGCGACGTTCAGCCCTCCACTTT
TRBJ2-1	15	TRBV18	NA	TRBD2	CASSPGLAVNNEQFF	TGTGCCAGCTCACCCGGACTAGCGGTAAACAATGAGCAGTTCTTC
TRBJ1-1	12	TRBV6-6	once	NA	CASSYWQASAFF	TGTGCCAGCAGTTACTGGCAGGCCTCGGCTTTCTTT